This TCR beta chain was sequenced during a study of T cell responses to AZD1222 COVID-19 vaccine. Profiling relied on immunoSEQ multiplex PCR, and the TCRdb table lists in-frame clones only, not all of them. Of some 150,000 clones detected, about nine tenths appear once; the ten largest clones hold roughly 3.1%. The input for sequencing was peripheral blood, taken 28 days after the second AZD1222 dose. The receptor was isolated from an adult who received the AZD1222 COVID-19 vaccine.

The CDR3 spells CASSLVRAGGPTEQFF. The DNA of the CDR3 is TGCGCCAGCAGCTTGGTACGAGCGGGAGGGCCTACTGAGCAGTTCTTC. This rearrangement joins TRBV5-1 to TRBJ2-1; 10 bases are a match to TRBD2. CDR1 and CDR2 from the germline V gene are SGHRS and YFSETQ. J was trimmed by 9 bases and V by 0 bases; bases with no gene match: 9. This CDR3 region has 16 residues.